This T cell receptor beta chain was captured by sequencing in a study of shared clonotypes between healthy human individuals. Overall study findings and caveats: Represented diversity, genetic and exposure-history alike, was limited by few donors.

This clone is a singleton in its sample. The antigen remains unidentified. Evenly divided among several immunoSEQ plates was the genomic DNA of each subset. Data came from immunoSEQ multiplex PCR; TCRdb stores just in-frame clones and leaves some out. Of about 2.4 million clones in the sample, around nine tenths are singletons; the top ten hold around 0.14%. Trimming left V 3 bases short and J 2 bases short, with 11 bases between. Germline CDR1 and CDR2: LNHDA and SQIVND (reference sequence). This CDR3 comprises 14 residues. This chain joins TRBV19 and TRBJ2-7; D ambiguous. The clonotype comes from a man aged 18 to 29 in good health. The specimen sequenced was naive CD4+ T cells sorted from blood. Stated subset: CD45RA+ positively selected. The CDR3 protein is CASSMTVGTYEQYF. CDR3 coding DNA: TGTGCCAGTAGTATGACGGTCGGCACCTACGAGCAGTACTTC. The variable domain in full, with the rest retrieved from reference TRBV19 and TRBJ2-7, is DGGITQSPKYLFRKEGQNVTLSCEQNLNHDAMYWYRQDPGQGLRLIYYSQIVNDFQKGDIAEGYSVSREKKESFPLTVTSAQKNPTAFYLCASSMTVGTYEQYFGPGTRLTVT.